Following are 16 T cell receptor beta chains from one sample sequenced in a study of blood T cell repertoires in COVID-19. The data were produced by immunoSEQ multiplex PCR, yet TCRdb's version contains in-frame clones alone and is incomplete. This sample has about 80,000 clones, with about 91% found just once. The specimen sequenced was peripheral blood. These receptors all come from a woman older than 75 with acute or convalescent COVID-19.

The rearrangement uses TRBV5-1 and TRBJ1-1; 7 nucleotides agree with TRBD1. Germline lookup yields CDR1 SGHRS and CDR2 YFSETQ. CDR3 length equals 14 residues. The V gene end was trimmed by 4 bases and the J gene end by 3 bases; junction bases not matched to a gene: 6. The CDR3 nucleotides are TGCGCCAGCAGCGGCGGGACAGCCCACACTGAAGCTTTCTTT. Translation gives CASSGGTAHTEAFF.

V gene TRBV18 combines with J gene TRBJ1-5; TRBD1 aligns across 12 bases. V was clipped by 4 bases and J by 2 bases; unmatched bases: 18. There are 21 residues in the CDR3. The V gene's germline CDR1 is KGHSH and CDR2 LQKENI. The CDR3 region is CASSHNKRPGTGGGGNQPQHF. The CDR3 DNA reads TGTGCCAGCTCACACAACAAAAGACCCGGGACAGGGGGCGGGGGCAATCAGCCCCAGCATTTT.

The genes are TRBV7-3 and TRBJ2-1; the D gene is possibly TRBD2 (5 bases). With 5 bases removed from V and 5 bases from J, the gap between germline ends came to 13 bases. Per the germline V gene, CDR1 is SGHTA and CDR2 is FQGTGA. There are 14 residues in the CDR3. The CDR3 coding sequence is TGTGCCAGCAGCCCTACTAGAGCGAACAATGAGCAGTTCTTC. Its translation: CASSPTRANNEQFF.

The chain combines TRBV27 with TRBJ2-7, with no clear D. This CDR3 spans 12 amino acids. V lost 8 bases and J 6 bases, leaving 14 bases between the germline ends. The germline V gene encodes CDR1 MNHEY and CDR2 SMNVEV (reference sequence). In nucleotides, the CDR3 is TGTGCCAGCGGCCTTTCGGGTGGCGAGCAGTACTTC. Its translation is CASGLSGGEQYF.

The J gene is TRBJ1-2, the V gene TRBV4-2; 8 bases are shared with TRBD1. Per germline, CDR1 LGHNA and CDR2 YNFKEQ. The CDR3 covers 16 residues. The ends lost 1 base at V and 4 bases at J; junction bases unmatched: 8. This CDR3 is CASSQVRTGTSYGYTF. CDR3 coding DNA: TGTGCCAGCAGCCAAGTGAGGACAGGGACAAGCTATGGCTACACCTTC.

This sequence joins TRBV4-3 and TRBJ1-2; TRBD1 matches at 9 bases. V was pared by 5 bases and J by 10 bases, with 11 bases of the junction left unmatched. The CDR3 spans 14 residues. The V gene's germline CDR1 is LGHNA and CDR2 YSLEER. CDR3 nucleotide sequence: TGCGCCAGCAGCGATTCACAGGGGGCAGGGGACTACACCTTC. It yields the protein CASSDSQGAGDYTF.

The CDR3, as DNA: TGTGCCAGCAGCTTGAATCTAGCGGACACCGGGGAGCTGTTTTTT. It yields the protein CASSLNLADTGELFF. V is TRBV5-4 and J is TRBJ2-2; 7 bases match TRBD2. The CDR3 totals 15 residues. From germline, CDR1 is SGHNT and CDR2 YYREEE (reference sequence). J was trimmed by 3 bases and V by 1 base; bases with no gene match: 3.

The gene calls are TRBV10-3 and TRBJ2-3; 12 bases fit TRBD2. Germline values: CDR1 ENHRY, CDR2 SYGVKD. The CDR3 is made up of 16 amino acids. The V and J ends lost 3 bases and 2 bases, in that order; junction bases with no gene match: 3. CDR3 region: CAISDGLAGITDTQYF. CDR3 bases: TGTGCCATCAGTGACGGACTAGCGGGAATCACAGATACGCAGTATTTT.

CDR3 amino acids: CASSSDRGLQPQHF. The DNA of the CDR3 is TGTGCCAGCAGCTCGGACAGGGGGCTTCAGCCCCAGCATTTT. The chain combines TRBV5-4 with TRBJ1-5; 11 positions match TRBD1. Germline values: CDR1 SGHNT, CDR2 YYREEE (reference sequence). The CDR3 is made up of 14 amino acids. Unmatched junction bases numbered 2, after V lost 3 bases and J lost 6 bases.

The chain has TRBV6-6 and TRBJ1-2, with 11 bases identical to TRBD1. J was trimmed by 4 bases and V by 7 bases; bases with no gene match: 8. This CDR3 has 15 residues. Per germline, CDR1 MNHNY and CDR2 SVGAGI (reference sequence). CDR3 nucleotides: TGTGCCAGCATTTCCCGGACAGGGGGCATCTATGGCTACACCTTC. It specifies CASISRTGGIYGYTF.

The chain uses TRBV14 and TRBJ2-3; 13 nucleotides line up with TRBD2. Germline-derived CDR1 and CDR2 are SGHDN and FVKESK. The junction had 2 bases not matched to a gene; V was cut back by 2 bases and J by 3 bases. This CDR3 has 16 residues. The chain's CDR3 is CASSQRLAGGTDTQYF. The CDR3 bases are TGTGCCAGCAGCCAAAGACTAGCGGGGGGTACAGATACGCAGTATTTT.

The V call is TRBV13, the J call TRBJ2-3; 7 positions agree with TRBD1. V trimming: 4 bases; J trimming: 3 bases; junction bases outside the gene matches: 4. This CDR3 spans 14 amino acids. In germline, CDR1 is PRHDT, CDR2 FYEKMQ (reference sequence). The CDR3 region has the DNA TGTGCCAGCAGCTCGGGACAGTATACAGATACGCAGTATTTT. Protein sequence: CASSSGQYTDTQYF.

This rearrangement joins TRBV10-3 to TRBJ1-2; 7 positions match TRBD1. The J segment lost 7 bases and the V segment lost 2 bases, leaving 7 bases of the junction unmatched. This CDR3 comprises 14 residues. Germline lookup yields CDR1 ENHRY and CDR2 SYGVKD. CDR3 nucleotide sequence: TGTGCCATCAGTGAGGGGCCAGGGGGAGGTGGCTACACCTTC. It is translated as CAISEGPGGGGYTF.

This clone was seen once. CDR3 sequence (DNA): TGTGCCAGTAGTATAGAAGGGAGACGGGATAAGTTCTTC. Protein sequence: CASSIEGRRDKFF. The chain combines TRBV19 with TRBJ2-1; D may be TRBD2 (5 bases). The V gene's germline CDR1 is LNHDA and CDR2 SQIVND (reference sequence). Trimming removed 0 bases at V and 14 bases at J, with 14 bases between. The CDR3 sequence is 13 residues long.

This clone was detected only a few times. The chain joins TRBV27 to TRBJ1-5; 8 nucleotides match TRBD1. V lost 6 bases to trimming and J lost 6 bases; unmatched junction nucleotides: 4. The CDR3 spans 13 residues. Germline V gene lookup returns CDR1 MNHEY and CDR2 SMNVEV (reference sequence). The CDR3 sequence: CASSQGAGQPQHF. For the CDR3, the DNA is TGTGCCAGCAGCCAGGGGGCCGGTCAGCCCCAGCATTTT.

This rearrangement joins TRBV2 to TRBJ2-3; 10 bases fit TRBD2. Unmatched junction bases numbered 6, after V lost 7 bases and J lost 2 bases. CDR1 and CDR2 from the germline V gene are SNHLY and FYNNEI. The CDR3 spans 15 residues. CDR3 in amino acids: CASNLLAGYTDTQYF. The DNA for the CDR3 is TGTGCCAGCAATCTACTAGCGGGGTACACAGATACGCAGTATTTT.